This TCR beta chain was identified during a study of OX40 agonist ivuxolimab in advanced cancers. Across the whole study: The study treated patients with ivuxolimab, an agonistic anti-OX40 (CD134) antibody. Patients were dosed intravenously with ivuxolimab at 0.01 to 10 mg/kg every 2 weeks.

Trimming shortened V by 4 bases and J by 8 bases, and 18 bases separated the two germline ends. The CDR3 extends over 15 amino acids. Germline assignment: CDR1 MDHEN and CDR2 SYDVKM. Profiling relied on immunoSEQ multiplex PCR, and the TCRdb table lists in-frame clones only, not all of them. This sample carries approximately 55,000 clones, around 87% of them seen once, and the ten largest clones take under 20%. J is TRBJ2-1 and V is TRBV28; the D gene is possibly TRBD1 (6 bases). The source is an adult with an advanced solid tumor such as melanoma, head and neck, liver or kidney cancer. The sample was CD4+ or CD8+ T cells sorted from blood, taken in a trial of the OX40 agonist ivuxolimab. CDR3: CASSYEAGVYDEQFF. In nucleotides, the CDR3 is TGTGCCAGCAGTTATGAGGCAGGGGTTTACGATGAGCAGTTCTTC.